A single sample is the source of the 8 T cell receptor beta chains below, sequenced in a study of technical replicates of blood from a handful of donors. Data came from immunoSEQ multiplex PCR; TCRdb stores just in-frame clones and leaves some out. The sample yields almost 65,000 clones, 86% seen once. Material: PBMCs. The source of these receptors is a human donor in good health. Some clones in this sample may be carry-over from other donors' samples.

Here the CDR3 reads CASSLTGGWEQYF. Written as DNA, the CDR3 is TGTGCCAGCAGCTTGACAGGGGGCTGGGAGCAGTACTTC. V usage is TRBV5-6 and J usage is TRBJ2-7, with 9 bases fitting TRBD1. Germline CDR1 SGHDT, CDR2 YYEEEE. This CDR3 spans 13 amino acids. J was trimmed by 7 bases and V by 1 base; bases with no gene match: 3.

This clone was observed once. The genes are TRBV6-5 and TRBJ2-5; 11 nucleotides line up with TRBD2. The germline V gene encodes CDR1 MNHEY and CDR2 SVGAGI. The CDR3 loop spans 15 amino acids. The V gene end was trimmed by 3 bases and the J gene end by 6 bases; junction bases not matched to a gene: 6. The CDR3, as DNA: TGTGCCAGCAGTTATCTAGCGGGGGGCGGGCAGACCCAGTACTTC. Translation gives CASSYLAGGGQTQYF.

The genes are TRBV18 and TRBJ2-6; either TRBD1 or TRBD2 may supply D (5 bases each). CDR1 is KGHSH and CDR2 is LQKENI in the germline V gene. The CDR3 is made up of 15 amino acids. Trimming cost V 6 bases and J 0 bases, with 9 bases left between them. This chain's CDR3 is CASSPGSSGANVLTF. CDR3 in DNA: TGTGCCAGCTCGCCAGGGAGCTCTGGGGCCAACGTCCTGACTTTC.

V usage is TRBV5-1 and J usage is TRBJ2-3; no definite D call. The CDR3 has 12 amino acids. CDR1 and CDR2 from the germline V gene are SGHRS and YFSETQ. V was trimmed by 0 bases and J by 6 bases, leaving 5 bases between them. The CDR3 DNA is TGCGCCAGCAGCTTGGCCAGTGATACGCAGTATTTT. Translation gives CASSLASDTQYF.

V gene TRBV7-2 combines with J gene TRBJ2-1; no clear D. This CDR3 comprises 11 residues. Between the trimmed V and J ends, which lost 6 bases and 6 bases, there was a span of 6 bases. Germline V gene sequence: CDR1 SGHTA, CDR2 FQGNSA. The CDR3 sequence is CASSGLNEQFF. CDR3 in DNA: TGTGCCAGCAGTGGCCTCAATGAGCAGTTCTTC.

The chain joins TRBV9 to TRBJ2-5; a possible D gene is TRBD1 (6 bases). The CDR3 is made up of 16 amino acids. V dropped 1 base and J dropped 5 bases, with 18 bases sitting between them. Germline CDR1 reads SGDLS; CDR2 reads YYNGEE. The CDR3 sequence: CASSVLSGAGVETQYF. The DNA of the CDR3 is TGTGCCAGCAGCGTACTTTCAGGGGCCGGCGTGGAGACCCAGTACTTC.

The rearrangement joins TRBV19 to TRBJ2-5; TRBD2 matches 7 bases. Germline V gives CDR1 LNHDA, CDR2 SQIVND (reference sequence). The V segment lost 3 bases and the J segment 3 bases; nucleotides outside the gene matches: 4. This CDR3 region has 14 residues. CDR3 sequence (DNA): TGTGCCAGTAGTATGTGGGGGAGGGAAGAGACCCAGTACTTC. Its protein product is CASSMWGREETQYF.

Here the CDR3 reads CAISESGQAVLSEAFF. The CDR3 nucleotides are TGTGCCATCAGTGAGTCGGGGCAGGCTGTTCTCTCTGAAGCTTTCTTT. The chain has TRBV10-3 and TRBJ1-1; TRBD1 is a possible D gene (5 bases). This CDR3 is built from 16 residues. Trimming took 0 bases from V and 6 from J, leaving 17 bases between them. Germline lookup yields CDR1 ENHRY and CDR2 SYGVKD.